This note documents a single TCR beta chain sequence. These data originate in a study of T cell changes during pregnancy in multiple sclerosis. Some clones are missing from TCRdb's copy, which holds only in-frame ones; the method was immunoSEQ multiplex PCR. The repertoire holds tens of thousands of clones, with 88% as singletons. CDR1 and CDR2 from the germline V gene are SNHLY and FYNNEI. The CDR3 covers 15 residues. Trimming pared 6 bases from V and 2 bases from J, leaving 13 bases between. This TCR was recovered from a female donor with multiple sclerosis, enrolled in a pregnancy study. The rearrangement links TRBV2 to TRBJ1-4; TRBD1 is a possible D gene (6 bases). Sequencing used peripheral blood, obtained in the first trimester of pregnancy. The CDR3 here is CASSVQGITNEKLFF. CDR3 nucleotide sequence: TGTGCCAGCAGCGTACAGGGTATCACTAATGAAAAACTGTTTTTT.